These 8 T cell receptor beta chains share one sample of origin, sequenced in a study of T cells in Graves' hyperthyroidism and ophthalmopathy. Template material for amplifying TCR beta CDR3 regions consisted of RNA transcripts. First-round RT-PCR targeting the TCR CDR3 was performed with the HTBI primer set. Each CDR3 protein is one row after TCRdb ran MiXCR on the multiplex PCR reads. Of some 460,000 distinct CDR3 sequences in the sample, less than 20% were seen once. The sequenced material came from blood. These receptors were obtained from a woman younger than 35 with Graves' hyperthyroidism.

The rearrangement uses TRBV7-2 and TRBJ2-7, with D perhaps TRBD1 or TRBD2 (6 bases each). Germline assignment: CDR1 SGHTA and CDR2 FQGNSA. The ends were cut back, 1 base at V and 5 bases at J, with 9 bases in the middle. This CDR3 spans 13 amino acids. This CDR3 reads CASSLEGGNEQYF. The CDR3 nucleotides read TGTGCCAGCAGCTTAGAAGGGGGGAACGAGCAGTACTTC.

This clonotype showed up many times. The V call is TRBV12-3 or TRBV12-4, the J call TRBJ2-7; 8 positions agree with TRBD1. Unmatched junction bases numbered 5, after V lost 4 bases and J lost 3 bases. The CDR3 sequence is 14 residues long. The CDR3 DNA reads TGTGCCAGCAGTTCCCGGACAGGGAACTACGAGCAGTACTTC. Protein sequence: CASSSRTGNYEQYF.

There are many counts of this clonotype. The rearrangement links TRBV18 to TRBJ2-7, with a tentative D call TRBD2 (6 bases). Trimming shortened V by 2 bases and J by 1 base, and 15 bases separated the two germline ends. The CDR3 has 16 residues. CDR1 and CDR2 (germline): KGHSH, LQKENI. The CDR3 DNA follows: TGTGCCAGCTCACCAGGGGGGAGGACTTCTTCCTACGAGCAGTACTTC. This translates into CASSPGGRTSSYEQYF.

The sample holds a few counts of this clonotype. The V call is TRBV2, the J call TRBJ2-1; 14 nucleotides align to TRBD2. Germline CDR1 and CDR2: SNHLY and FYNNEI. This CDR3 contains 16 residues. V dropped 6 bases and J dropped 8; count of bases not matched to a gene: 9. The CDR3 DNA reads as TGTGCCAGCAGATATAGGACTAGCGGGAGGCGCGATGAGCAGTTCTTC. Encoded protein: CASRYRTSGRRDEQFF.

The chain uses TRBV7-2 and TRBJ2-3; TRBD2 is a possible D gene (7 bases). Trimming left V 1 base short and J 2 bases short, with 13 bases between. This CDR3 spans 16 amino acids. The V gene's germline CDR1 is SGHTA and CDR2 FQGNSA. The CDR3 bases are TGTGCCAGCAGCTTAGGTGCGGGGGCGCACACAGATACGCAGTATTTT. It codes for CASSLGAGAHTDTQYF.

This clonotype was seen at least ten times. The chain links TRBV3-1 to TRBJ1-5; 9 positions agree with TRBD1. Trimming took 1 base from V and 3 from J; bases not matched to a gene: 7. This CDR3 region has 17 residues. Germline-derived CDR1 and CDR2 are LGHDT and YNNKEL (reference sequence). The CDR3 region is CASSQGQGGENNQPQHF. The CDR3 DNA reads TGTGCCAGCAGCCAAGGACAGGGGGGTGAGAACAATCAGCCCCAGCATTTT.

The table lists this clonotype with many counts. V usage is TRBV20-1 and J usage is TRBJ2-7; the match to TRBD1 covers 9 bases. This CDR3 is built from 14 residues. Germline CDR1 is DFQATT and CDR2 is SNEGSKA (reference sequence). Trimming removed 6 bases from V and 5 bases from J; junction bases left unmatched: 11. CDR3 amino acids: CSAVQGADPHEQYF. CDR3 DNA: TGCAGTGCCGTACAGGGGGCCGACCCCCACGAGCAGTACTTC.

This clonotype was seen ten or more times. The chain is built from TRBV11-1 and TRBJ2-2; D not resolved. Germline values: CDR1 SGHAT, CDR2 FQDESV (reference sequence). V was cut by 3 bases and J by 3 bases, with 8 bases left in between. The CDR3 has 14 amino acids. The CDR3 region has the DNA TGTGCCAGCAGCTTGACCAGACACACCGGGGAGCTGTTTTTT. This gives the protein CASSLTRHTGELFF.